These 10 T cell receptor beta chains were sequenced from one sample in a study of CD8 T cells in Susac syndrome. When the RNA was reverse transcribed, random hexamers were used with an input of roughly 0.5 to 1 ug. TCRdb reanalysed the immunoSEQ multiplex PCR reads using MiXCR and keeps one entry per CDR3 protein. The repertoire has 100,000 to 150,000 distinct CDR3 sequences, about 93% of them found once; the top ten carry around 0.087%. The sample consisted of CD4+ T cells from PBMCs. These receptors originate from a human donor in good health.

The chain couples TRBV7-2 to TRBJ1-1; 7 positions agree with TRBD1. With 3 bases clipped from V and 9 bases from J, the junction kept 10 bases outside the gene matches. Germline lookup yields CDR1 SGHTA and CDR2 FQGNSA. The CDR3 consists of 14 residues. The CDR3 DNA reads as TGTGCCAGCAGCTTTGACTCCAGGGGGGGACAAGCTTTCTTT. Translating it yields CASSFDSRGGQAFF.

This rearrangement joins TRBV30 to TRBJ2-7, with 9 nucleotides matching TRBD2. This CDR3 contains 14 residues. CDR1 is GTSNPN and CDR2 is SVGIG in the germline V gene (reference sequence). Trimming at V came to 5 bases and at J to 0 bases, leaving 5 bases not matched to a gene. The CDR3 is CAWDVTSGSYEQYF. For the CDR3, the DNA is TGTGCCTGGGATGTGACTAGCGGCTCCTACGAGCAGTACTTC.

This rearrangement joins TRBV9 to TRBJ1-3, with 7 bases matching TRBD1. Germline CDR1 and CDR2: SGDLS and YYNGEE. With 0 bases clipped from V and 2 bases from J, the junction kept 2 bases outside the gene matches. This CDR3 contains 15 residues. The CDR3 coding sequence is TGTGCCAGCAGCGTAGACGGGACAGCTGGAAACACCATATATTTT. Its protein product is CASSVDGTAGNTIYF.

This chain uses TRBV6-4 with TRBJ1-2, with 8 positions matching TRBD1. V dropped 1 base and J dropped 4; count of bases not matched to a gene: 5. This CDR3 contains 15 residues. Germline-derived CDR1 and CDR2 are MRHNA and SNTAGT. The CDR3 protein is CASSDLRQGIYGYTF. The CDR3 nucleotides are TGTGCCAGCAGTGACTTGAGACAGGGGATCTATGGCTACACCTTC.

This chain uses TRBV30 with TRBJ1-5; D is ambiguous. CDR1 is GTSNPN and CDR2 is SVGIG in the germline V gene (reference sequence). V lost 3 bases, J lost 4 bases, and 13 bases lay in between. The CDR3 is made up of 14 amino acids. CDR3 amino acids: CAWSTATVNQPQHF. The CDR3 region has the DNA TGTGCCTGGAGCACAGCGACGGTAAATCAGCCCCAGCATTTT.

V gene TRBV5-1 combines with J gene TRBJ2-3, with 7 nucleotides matching TRBD2. The CDR3 sequence is 15 residues long. The ends lost 4 bases at V and 6 bases at J; junction bases unmatched: 11. Germline assignment: CDR1 SGHRS and CDR2 YFSETQ. The CDR3, as DNA: TGCGCCAGCAGCCCCCGGGGGAGGGCCACGGATACGCAGTATTTT. It encodes CASSPRGRATDTQYF.

V gene TRBV20-1 combines with J gene TRBJ2-7, with 13 nucleotides matching TRBD2. CDR1 is DFQATT, CDR2 SNEGSKA, per germline (reference sequence). This CDR3 has 20 residues. Trimming cost V 4 bases and J 3 bases; bases outside gene matches: 21. The CDR3 is CSANRPGTSGRAFPIYEQYF. The DNA of the CDR3 is TGCAGTGCTAACCGACCGGGAACTAGCGGGAGGGCCTTCCCAATCTACGAGCAGTACTTC.

The V gene is TRBV15, the J gene TRBJ1-3; tentatively, D is TRBD1 (5 bases). Germline loops: CDR1 LNHNV, CDR2 YYDKDF (reference sequence). The CDR3 sequence is 14 residues long. V was trimmed by 5 bases and J by 3 bases, leaving 11 bases between them. CDR3 bases: TGTGCCACCAGCCCAGAAGGGGTTGGAAACACCATATATTTT. Translating it yields CATSPEGVGNTIYF.

This sequence joins TRBV20-1 and TRBJ2-5; 11 bases match TRBD2. The ends lost 0 bases at V and 5 bases at J; junction bases unmatched: 5. Germline-derived CDR1 and CDR2 are DFQATT and SNEGSKA (reference sequence). This CDR3 has 15 amino acids. The CDR3 sequence is CSARDSGRAGETQYF. The CDR3 nucleotides read TGCAGTGCTAGAGATAGCGGGAGGGCCGGGGAGACCCAGTACTTC.

The chain recombines TRBV5-1 with TRBJ1-2, with 9 positions matching TRBD1. The CDR3 totals 15 residues. Trimming took 4 bases from V and 1 from J; bases not matched to a gene: 5. Germline CDR1 and CDR2: SGHRS and YFSETQ. As DNA, the CDR3 is TGCGCCAGCAGCCTTGACAGGGGGTATAACTATGGCTACACCTTC. Its translation is CASSLDRGYNYGYTF. The entire variable domain, with the rest obtained from reference TRBV5-1 and TRBJ1-2, is as follows: KAGVTQTPRYLIKTRGQQVTLSCSPISGHRSVSWYQQTPGQGLQFLFEYFSETQRNKGNFPGRFSGRQFSNSRSEMNVSTLELGDSALYLCASSLDRGYNYGYTFGSGTRLTVV.